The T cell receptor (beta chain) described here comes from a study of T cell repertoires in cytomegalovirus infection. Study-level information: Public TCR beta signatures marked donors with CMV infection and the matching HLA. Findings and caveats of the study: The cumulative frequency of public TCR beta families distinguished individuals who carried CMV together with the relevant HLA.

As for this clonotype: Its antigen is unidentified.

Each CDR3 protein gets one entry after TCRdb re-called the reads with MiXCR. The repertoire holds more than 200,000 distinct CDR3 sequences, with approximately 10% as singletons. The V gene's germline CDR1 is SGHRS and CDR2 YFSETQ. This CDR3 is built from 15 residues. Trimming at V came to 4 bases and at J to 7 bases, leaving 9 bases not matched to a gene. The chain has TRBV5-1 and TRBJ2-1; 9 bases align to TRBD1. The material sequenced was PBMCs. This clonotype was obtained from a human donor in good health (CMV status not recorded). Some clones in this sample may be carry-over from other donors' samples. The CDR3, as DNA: TGCGCCAGCAGCCCGACCGGGACAGGGAAGAATGAGCAGTTCTTC. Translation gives CASSPTGTGKNEQFF.